What follows is one TCR beta chain and its context. The antigen remains undetermined. This record belongs to a study of OX40 agonist ivuxolimab in advanced cancers. Study in general: Patients received ivuxolimab, an agonistic anti-OX40 (CD134) antibody.

The data were produced by immunoSEQ multiplex PCR, yet TCRdb's version contains in-frame clones alone and is incomplete. This sample carries about 42,000 clones, approximately 86% of them seen once, and the ten largest clones take around 10%. Autoimmune disease history or systemic immunosuppression meant exclusion. The CDR3 is made up of 15 amino acids. Trimming stripped 2 bases from V and 6 bases from J, with 16 bases between. Germline CDR1 reads LNHDA; CDR2 reads SQIVND (reference sequence). Study-level results: At 0.1 to 3.0 mg/kg and by week 6, CD4+ and CD8+ T cells in the blood had expanded clonally.

The sequence was obtained from an adult with an advanced solid tumor such as melanoma, head and neck, liver or kidney cancer. The chain carries TRBV19 and TRBJ1-1; weak D call: TRBD1 (6 bases). The sample here was CD4+ or CD8+ T cells sorted from blood, taken in a trial of the OX40 agonist ivuxolimab. CDR3 sequence reads: CASSITVGRGSEAFF. The CDR3 coding sequence is TGTGCCAGTAGTATAACGGTTGGCAGGGGTTCTGAAGCTTTCTTT.